The 5 T cell receptor beta chains below come from one sample, sequenced in a study of CD8 T cells in ankylosing spondylitis. Broader study findings: It appeared that ankylosing spondylitis blood was characterized by a TCR beta motif of under ten highly homologous variants.

TCRdb ran MiXCR on the 5' RACE reads and lists one entry per CDR3 protein. The sample has about 460,000 distinct CDR3 sequences; less than 6% are singletons. The antigens of these receptors remain unknown. The sample was blood, either unsorted or a sorted T cell fraction (not recorded which). These receptors were taken from a male donor with ankylosing spondylitis.

DNA of the CDR3: TGCGCCAGCAGCCAGCCCTCGGAGCTTAACACCGGGGAGCTGTTTTTT. Its protein product is CASSQPSELNTGELFF. The chain recombines TRBV4-3 with TRBJ2-2; D is uncertain. The CDR3 is made up of 16 amino acids. Trimming shortened V by 3 bases and J by 2 bases, and 13 bases separated the two germline ends. CDR1 and CDR2 (germline): LGHNA, YSLEER.

This clonotype has at least ten counts. The rearrangement links TRBV5-1 to TRBJ2-1; 8 nucleotides match TRBD2. V gave up 0 bases and J gave up 4 bases; unmatched junction bases: 12. The CDR3 is made up of 18 amino acids. Germline lookup yields CDR1 SGHRS and CDR2 YFSETQ. The CDR3: CASSLGPLSGSEYNEQFF. The CDR3 region has the DNA TGCGCCAGCAGCTTGGGCCCTTTGAGCGGGAGCGAGTACAATGAGCAGTTCTTC. The entire variable domain, with the rest obtained from reference TRBV5-1 and TRBJ2-1, is as follows: KAGVTQTPRYLIKTRGQQVTLSCSPISGHRSVSWYQQTPGQGLQFLFEYFSETQRNKGNFPGRFSGRQFSNSRSEMNVSTLELGDSALYLCASSLGPLSGSEYNEQFFGPGTRLTVL.

There are a few counts of this clonotype. J is TRBJ2-1 and V is TRBV12-3 or TRBV12-4; 7 bases match TRBD2. The V and J ends lost 7 bases and 11 bases, in that order; junction bases with no gene match: 8. This CDR3 has 12 amino acids. The CDR3 loop is CASTPPGGKQFF. The CDR3 region has the DNA TGTGCCAGCACTCCCCCGGGAGGTAAGCAGTTCTTC.

This clonotype turned up a few times. J is TRBJ2-7 and V is TRBV20-1; D not resolved. Germline values: CDR1 DFQATT, CDR2 SNEGSKA (reference sequence). This CDR3 contains 14 residues. Trimming removed 3 bases at V and 0 bases at J, with 12 bases between. CDR3 in DNA: TGCAGTGCTAGGGGCAGCTTCGTCTCCTACGAGCAGTACTTC. Translating gives CSARGSFVSYEQYF.

This clonotype was counted at least ten times. The CDR3 nucleotides read TGTGCCAGCAGGGACAGGGGACTTCAAGAGACCCAGTACTTC. It yields the protein CASRDRGLQETQYF. The V gene is TRBV28, the J gene TRBJ2-5; 9 nucleotides match TRBD1. The germline V gene encodes CDR1 MDHEN and CDR2 SYDVKM. With 6 bases clipped from V and 2 bases from J, the junction kept 4 bases outside the gene matches. This CDR3 is 14 amino acids long.